This entry features one T cell receptor (beta chain) sequence. The authors' processing: Using reference gene primer amplification, nucleated cell counts were estimated. Using immunoSEQ multiplex PCR, the repertoire was profiled, and TCRdb retains in-frame clones only, with some absent. That table supplies the V and J calls and clone size; D and trimming were determined from the DNA. The table lists about 260,000 clones, around four fifths of them singletons, with 1.9% in the top ten. The entry originates in a study of blood T cell repertoires in COVID-19. Across the whole study: COVID-19 samples from acute and convalescent phases originated in the United States, Italy and Spain. From T cells, B-cell-depleted T cells, or PBMCs came the material, which was cDNA or gDNA.

The germline CDR1 and CDR2 sequences are MNHEY and SVGAGI. With V trimmed by 2 bases and J by 7 bases, 8 bases remained unmatched. The CDR3 is 14 amino acids. The V call is TRBV6-5, the J call TRBJ2-7; 7 bases are shared with TRBD1. This TCR was recovered from a woman of 80 years or more with acute or convalescent COVID-19. Sequenced material: peripheral blood. The DNA of the CDR3 is TGTGCCAGCAGTTACGGTCAGGGGGAAGGGGAGCAGTACTTC. This gives the protein CASSYGQGEGEQYF.